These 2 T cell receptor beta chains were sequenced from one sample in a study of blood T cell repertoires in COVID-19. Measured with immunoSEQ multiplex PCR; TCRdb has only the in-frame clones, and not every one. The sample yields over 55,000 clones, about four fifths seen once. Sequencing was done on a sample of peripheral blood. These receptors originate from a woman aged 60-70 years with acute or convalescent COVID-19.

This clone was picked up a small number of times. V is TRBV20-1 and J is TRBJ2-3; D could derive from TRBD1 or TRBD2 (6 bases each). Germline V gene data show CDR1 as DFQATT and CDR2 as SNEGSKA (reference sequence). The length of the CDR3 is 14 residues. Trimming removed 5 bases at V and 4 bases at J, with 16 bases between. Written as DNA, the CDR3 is TGCAGTGCTGGTGGGGGGCAGGTCCCAGATACGCAGTATTTT. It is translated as CSAGGGQVPDTQYF.

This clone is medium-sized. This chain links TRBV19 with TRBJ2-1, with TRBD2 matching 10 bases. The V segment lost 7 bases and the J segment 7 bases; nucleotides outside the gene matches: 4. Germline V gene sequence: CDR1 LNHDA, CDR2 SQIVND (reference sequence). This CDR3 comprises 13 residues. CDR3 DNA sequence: TGTGCCAGTATGAATAGCGGGGGGAATGAGCAGTTCTTC. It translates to CASMNSGGNEQFF.